This T cell receptor beta chain was captured by sequencing in a study of blood T cells in healthy people across ages. Broader study findings: Higher diversity, along with more naive CD4+ cells, distinguished long-lived donors from aged donors. Changes seen in expanded clonotypes were possibly confounded by donor CMV status left unknown.

It was with a sample-barcoded 5' primer and a J-beta primer mix that a second PCR of roughly 7 to 12 cycles was run. The template-switch adaptor was a 5' adaptor with 12 random nucleotides. It tagged each cDNA molecule. TCRdb fed the 5' RACE reads into MiXCR, producing one record per CDR3 protein. The table has roughly 1.4 million distinct CDR3 sequences, approximately 59% seen once. Comment on this clonotype: Its matching antigen is unknown.

J lost 13 bases, V lost 5 bases, and 12 bases had no gene match. The length of the CDR3 is 15 residues. Germline assignment: CDR1 SEHNR and CDR2 FQNEAQ (reference sequence). The chain employs TRBV7-9 and TRBJ2-4; 12 nucleotides agree with TRBD2. The specimen was blood. This clonotype was sampled from a man aged 18-30 years in good health. The CDR3 nucleotides are TGTGCCAGCAGCCCAAGACTAGCGGGAGAGGTAACGCAGTACTTC. Protein sequence: CASSPRLAGEVTQYF.